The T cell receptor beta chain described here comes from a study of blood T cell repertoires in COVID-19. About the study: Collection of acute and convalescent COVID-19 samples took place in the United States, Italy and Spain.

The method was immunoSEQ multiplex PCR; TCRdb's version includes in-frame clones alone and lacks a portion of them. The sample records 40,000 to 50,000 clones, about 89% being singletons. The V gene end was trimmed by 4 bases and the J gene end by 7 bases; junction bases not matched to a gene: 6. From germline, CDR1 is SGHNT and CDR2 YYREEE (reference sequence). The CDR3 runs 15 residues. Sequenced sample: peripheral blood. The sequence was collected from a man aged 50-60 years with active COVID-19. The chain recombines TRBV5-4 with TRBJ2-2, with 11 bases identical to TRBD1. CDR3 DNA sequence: TGTGCCAGCAGCACCGGACAGGGGGCGTTCGGGGAGCTGTTTTTT. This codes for CASSTGQGAFGELFF.